This T cell receptor beta chain was captured in a study of blood T cell repertoires in COVID-19. Whole-study context: Samples representing acute and convalescent COVID-19 were sourced from the United States, Italy and Spain. PBMCs, B-cell-depleted T cells, or T cells provided the cDNA or gDNA that made up the material.

In the authors' methods: Nucleated cell counts were estimated from reference gene primer amplification. Only in-frame clones appear in the TCRdb table, and some are missing; sequencing was by immunoSEQ multiplex PCR. The V and J calls and the clone size are those of that table, but D and trimming were determined from the DNA. The table shows over 250,000 clones, with 85% occurring only once. The CDR3 consists of 18 residues. Per germline, CDR1 LGHDT and CDR2 YNNKEL (reference sequence). V lost 0 bases and J lost 0; bases outside the gene matches: 8. The J gene is TRBJ2-4, the V gene TRBV3-1 (or the pseudogene TRBV3-2); 7 bases line up with TRBD2. Specimen: peripheral blood. This receptor was taken from a human donor in a cohort sampled during active COVID-19. CDR3 sequence (DNA): TGTGCCAGCAGCCAAGACACCCCTACTAGCGCAGCCAAAAACATTCAGTACTTC. This sequence encodes CASSQDTPTSAAKNIQYF.